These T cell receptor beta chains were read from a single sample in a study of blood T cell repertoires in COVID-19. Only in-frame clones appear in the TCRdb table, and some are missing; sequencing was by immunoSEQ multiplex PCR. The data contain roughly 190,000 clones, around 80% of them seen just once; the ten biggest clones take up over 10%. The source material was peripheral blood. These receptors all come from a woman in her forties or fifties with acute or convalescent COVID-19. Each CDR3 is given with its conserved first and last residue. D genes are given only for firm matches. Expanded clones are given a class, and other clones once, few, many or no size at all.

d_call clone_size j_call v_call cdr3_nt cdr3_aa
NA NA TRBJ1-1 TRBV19 TGTGCCAGTAGTCCTTACATGAACACTGAAGCTTTCTTT CASSPYMNTEAFF
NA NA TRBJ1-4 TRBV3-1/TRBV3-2 TGTGCCAGCAGCCAGTTCGGGGTCCTAACTAATGAAAAACTGTTTTTT CASSQFGVLTNEKLFF
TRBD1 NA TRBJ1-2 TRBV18 TGTGCCAGCTCTCGTGCCGGGACAGACAAGGGGGATAACTATGGCTACACCTTC CASSRAGTDKGDNYGYTF
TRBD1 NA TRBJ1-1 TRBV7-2 TGTGCCAGCAGCTACTACAGGGGATCGCATACTGAAGCTTTCTTT CASSYYRGSHTEAFF
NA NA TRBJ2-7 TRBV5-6 TGTGCCAGCAGCTTACTGACAGGGAGGGAGCAGTACTTC CASSLLTGREQYF
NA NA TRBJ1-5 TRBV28 TGTGCCAGCACTTCGGGGTTTCGTCAGCCCCAGCATTTT CASTSGFRQPQHF
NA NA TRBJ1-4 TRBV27 TGTGCCAGCAGTGGGGCAGCTGCTAATGAAAAACTGTTTTTT CASSGAAANEKLFF
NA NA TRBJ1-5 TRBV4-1 TGCGCCAGCAGCCAAGTCACAGGGATAGCGGGTCAGCCCCAGCATTTT CASSQVTGIAGQPQHF
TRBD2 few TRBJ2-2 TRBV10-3 TGTGCCATCAGTGATCCGGGACTAGCTGGTGGCGGGGAGCTGTTTTTT CAISDPGLAGGGELFF
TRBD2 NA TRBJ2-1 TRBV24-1 TGTGCCACCAGTCCCACTAGCGGCTACAATGAGCAGTTCTTC CATSPTSGYNEQFF
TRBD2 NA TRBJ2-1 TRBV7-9 TGTGCCAGCAGCTTAAAGGCGGGAGGGGGGAATGAGCAGTTCTTC CASSLKAGGGNEQFF